Below, 15 T cell receptor beta chains from the same sample are listed, as sequenced in a study of radiotherapy plus CTLA-4 blockade in lung cancer. Sequencing was performed with immunoSEQ multiplex PCR; in TCRdb, only in-frame clones are kept and a portion is missing. The sample has 60,000 to 85,000 clones; around nine tenths are singletons. Sequences were derived from peripheral blood, sampled from a patient treated with radiotherapy plus ipilimumab. The receptors stem from a human donor with non-small cell lung cancer who had stable disease on radiotherapy plus ipilimumab.

CDR3 protein: CASSPRSSYNEQFF. CDR3 sequence (DNA): TGTGCCAGCAGCCCTAGGAGCTCCTACAATGAGCAGTTCTTC. The chain uses TRBV7-9 and TRBJ2-1; no clear D gene. Germline CDR1 reads SEHNR; CDR2 reads FQNEAQ (reference sequence). The V and J ends lost 5 bases and 0 bases respectively, with 8 bases between them. This CDR3 is 14 amino acids long. Full variable domain (missing parts from reference TRBV7-9 and TRBJ2-1): DTGVSQNPRHKITKRGQNVTFRCDPISEHNRLYWYRQTLGQGPEFLTYFQNEAQLEKSRLLSDRFSAERPKGSFSTLEIQRTEQGDSAMYLCASSPRSSYNEQFFGPGTRLTVL.

The gene calls are TRBV4-2 and TRBJ2-1; 9 bases are shared with TRBD2. The V segment lost 1 base and the J segment 3 bases; nucleotides outside the gene matches: 4. CDR3 length equals 16 residues. Germline V CDR1 and CDR2: LGHNA, YNFKEQ. This CDR3 reads CASSQAGREGYNEQFF. CDR3 DNA sequence: TGTGCCAGCAGCCAAGCAGGGCGGGAGGGCTACAATGAGCAGTTCTTC.

A single count supports this clone. The J gene is TRBJ1-2, the V gene TRBV6-5; 8 bases fit TRBD1. Germline V CDR1 and CDR2: MNHEY, SVGAGI. J lost 2 bases, V lost 8 bases, and 4 bases had no gene match. The CDR3 consists of 13 residues. DNA of the CDR3: TGTGCCAGCCGAACAGGGGGGAACTATGGCTACACCTTC. Amino acids: CASRTGGNYGYTF.

The genes are TRBV27 and TRBJ1-4; D is perhaps TRBD1 (6 bases). The germline CDR1 and CDR2 sequences are MNHEY and SMNVEV (reference sequence). This CDR3 is built from 14 residues. V shed 6 bases and J shed 12 bases, with 20 bases lying between them. The CDR3 nucleotides are TGTGCCAGCAGCCCCGACAGGCCCCCTAAGGAACTGTTTTTT. Amino acids: CASSPDRPPKELFF.

The chain uses TRBV28 and TRBJ1-5; TRBD1 might be the D (6 bases). This CDR3 comprises 14 residues. V was shortened by 7 bases and J by 6 bases, with 16 bases between the two germline ends. Germline assignment: CDR1 MDHEN and CDR2 SYDVKM. CDR3 sequence (DNA): TGTGCCAGCAACTCGGCAGGGGAGAGTCAGCCCCAGCATTTT. It codes for CASNSAGESQPQHF.

J is TRBJ1-1 and V is TRBV18, with 10 bases fitting TRBD1. Germline CDR1 and CDR2: KGHSH and LQKENI. The CDR3 sequence is 15 residues long. V lost 4 bases, J lost 2 bases, and 4 bases stayed unmatched. The CDR3 is CASSLDRGRNTEAFF. CDR3 in DNA: TGTGCCAGCTCACTCGACAGGGGGCGAAACACTGAAGCTTTCTTT.

The chain joins TRBV11-2 to TRBJ2-2, with D possibly being TRBD2 (5 bases). The germline V gene encodes CDR1 SGHAT and CDR2 FQNNGV. This CDR3 is built from 16 residues. Trimming took off 1 base at V and 2 bases at J, with 11 bases between the two ends. The CDR3 here is CASSLGQRTNTGELFF. The DNA for the CDR3 is TGTGCCAGCAGCTTAGGCCAGCGGACCAACACCGGGGAGCTGTTTTTT.

This CDR3 is CASSELSGLGYSNQPQHF. In DNA, the CDR3 is TGTGCCAGCAGTGAGTTATCGGGGCTGGGATATAGCAATCAGCCCCAGCATTTT. V gene TRBV6-1 combines with J gene TRBJ1-5, with TRBD1 as a possible D gene (5 bases). V gave up 3 bases and J gave up 0 bases, with 18 bases separating them. The germline V gene has CDR1 MNHNS and CDR2 SASEGT. This CDR3 comprises 18 residues.

This clone was counted a single time. The J gene is TRBJ2-2, the V gene TRBV2; 11 bases map to TRBD2. The V and J ends lost 6 bases and 2 bases, in that order; junction bases with no gene match: 20. There are 21 residues in the CDR3. Germline loops: CDR1 SNHLY, CDR2 FYNNEI. Here the CDR3 DNA reads TGTGCCAGCAGAATTGCCCCTTCAGGGGGACTAGCGGAACTAAACACCGGGGAGCTGTTTTTT. It encodes CASRIAPSGGLAELNTGELFF.

The gene calls are TRBV4-1 and TRBJ2-2, with TRBD1 as a possible D gene (5 bases). CDR1 and CDR2 (germline): MGHRA, YSYEKL. The CDR3 loop spans 13 amino acids. V shed 4 bases and J shed 5 bases, with 8 bases lying between them. The CDR3 sequence: CASSPRQTGELFF. CDR3 bases: TGCGCCAGCAGCCCTAGACAGACCGGGGAGCTGTTTTTT.

The rearrangement joins TRBV29-1 to TRBJ2-7, with D possibly being TRBD2 (5 bases). The CDR3 totals 14 residues. Germline assignment: CDR1 SQVTM and CDR2 ANQGSEA. V dropped 4 bases and J dropped 2 bases, with 15 bases sitting between them. The CDR3 is CSVAGGGDTYEQYF. In DNA, the CDR3 is TGCAGCGTTGCCGGAGGTGGCGACACCTACGAGCAGTACTTC.

V is TRBV11-2 and J is TRBJ1-4, with D hard to call. The CDR3 length is 14 residues. V was clipped by 5 bases and J by 8 bases, with 15 bases between them. The germline CDR1 and CDR2 sequences are SGHAT and FQNNGV. The chain's CDR3 is CASSPSPGQEKLFF. The CDR3 DNA follows: TGTGCCAGCAGCCCCAGTCCGGGCCAAGAAAAACTGTTTTTT.

The rearrangement uses TRBV6-1 and TRBJ1-5; the match to TRBD1 covers 7 bases. V shed 2 bases and J 5 bases; nucleotides not matched to a gene: 3. From germline, CDR1 is MNHNS and CDR2 SASEGT. This CDR3 region has 14 residues. The CDR3 nucleotides read TGTGCCAGCAGTGAAATAGGGGGCGATCAGCCCCAGCATTTT. Protein product: CASSEIGGDQPQHF.

The genes are TRBV6-6 and TRBJ2-7; 7 nucleotides line up with TRBD1. The CDR3 is 15 amino acids. V was pared by 5 bases and J by 2 bases, with 9 bases of the junction left unmatched. The germline CDR1 and CDR2 sequences are MNHNY and SVGAGI (reference sequence). CDR3 bases: TGTGCCAGCAGTACGCCCTGGGGACAGACCTACGAGCAGTACTTC. Amino acid sequence: CASSTPWGQTYEQYF.

The chain recombines TRBV4-1 with TRBJ2-1, with D uncertain. Per the germline V gene, CDR1 is MGHRA and CDR2 is YSYEKL. The CDR3 length is 14 residues. Trimming removed 6 bases at V and 3 bases at J, with 12 bases between. The CDR3 nucleotides are TGCGCCAGCAGTCGGGCCCCGGACTACAATGAGCAGTTCTTC. It yields the protein CASSRAPDYNEQFF.